Given below is one TCR beta chain in context. The PCR contained 60 Vbeta and 13 Jbeta primers. Produced via immunoSEQ multiplex PCR; TCRdb's table is partial and in-frame only. The sample carries about 130,000 clones, 64% recorded once. This entry is derived from a study of cytomegalovirus exposure and HLA in healthy donors. CDR3 size: 15 residues. Trimming stripped 1 base from V and 5 bases from J, with 14 bases between. Germline V gives CDR1 SGHAT, CDR2 FQNNGV. Material for sequencing was PBMCs. This chain links TRBV11-2 with TRBJ1-1; D might be TRBD1 (5 bases). The clonotype originates from a middle-aged woman in good health and CMV-seronegative. CDR3: CASSLVSWGGTEAFF. In nucleotides, the CDR3 is TGTGCCAGCAGCTTAGTCTCCTGGGGGGGTACTGAAGCTTTCTTT.